The 21 T cell receptor beta chains below come from one sample, sequenced in a study of beta chain features in type 1 diabetes. Study-level results: People with Type 1 diabetes carried modestly yet significantly shorter TCRB CDR3s in all four CD4+ subsets.

Antigens for these TCRs are unknown. Investigators reverse transcribed all isolated RNA, so they sequenced expressed TCRB transcripts. The assay was immunoSEQ multiplex PCR, and TCRdb's table has in-frame clones only and misses some. The sample has 100,000 to 150,000 clones; roughly 17% are singletons. Sequenced input: central memory CD4+ T cells from blood. These receptors were taken from a man between 18 and 29 years old with type 1 diabetes.

This clone was recorded a few times. CDR3 loop: CASSPDRGLAVNNEQFF. CDR3 DNA sequence: TGCGCCAGCAGTCCTGACAGGGGTCTAGCGGTGAACAATGAGCAGTTCTTC. V and J are TRBV5-1 and TRBJ2-1, with D possibly matching TRBD1 (8 bases). Trimming removed 5 bases at V and 5 bases at J, with 23 bases between. In germline, CDR1 is SGHRS, CDR2 YFSETQ. There are 17 residues in the CDR3.

This clone was found a few times. This sequence joins TRBV5-1 and TRBJ1-1; perhaps TRBD1 as D (6 bases). The V end was cut by 3 bases, the J end by 1 base, with 13 bases between. This CDR3 comprises 15 residues. Germline V gene data show CDR1 as SGHRS and CDR2 as YFSETQ. The CDR3 loop is CASSSVGQTNTEAFF. CDR3 DNA sequence: TGCGCCAGCAGCTCGGTAGGACAGACGAACACTGAAGCTTTCTTT.

The CDR3, as DNA: TGTGCCAGCAGCTCCCACAGAAATGAGCAGTTCTTC. Residues: CASSSHRNEQFF. This rearrangement joins TRBV5-4 to TRBJ2-1; D uncertain. The CDR3 length is 12 residues. The V end lost 3 bases, the J end lost 7 bases, and 8 bases lay between the germline ends. CDR1 is SGHNT, CDR2 YYREEE, per germline (reference sequence). The variable domain in full, with the rest retrieved from reference TRBV5-4 and TRBJ2-1, is ETGVTQSPTHLIKTRGQQVTLRCSSQSGHNTVSWYQQALGQGPQFIFQYYREEENGRGNFPPRFSGLQFPNYSSELNVNALELDDSALYLCASSSHRNEQFFGPGTRLTVL.

This clone was recorded a few times. The rearrangement links TRBV18 to TRBJ2-3; D not certain. CDR3 length: 14 residues. The germline V and J ends were trimmed by 5 bases and 4 bases, with 13 bases remaining between them. Looked up from germline, CDR1 is KGHSH and CDR2 is LQKENI. The CDR3 region has the DNA TGTGCCAGCTCAGTTGCGGCGGCCCCAGATACGCAGTATTTT. Protein: CASSVAAAPDTQYF.

The chain combines TRBV5-1 with TRBJ1-6; maybe TRBD1 (5 bases). Trimming left V 4 bases short and J 10 bases short, with 15 bases between. CDR1 SGHRS and CDR2 YFSETQ come from the germline V gene. The CDR3 runs to 14 residues. CDR3 coding DNA: TGCGCCAGCAGCAGCGGGGGTCCGGAGTCACCCCTCCACTTT. It is translated as CASSSGGPESPLHF.

On this clone itself: A far larger clone is off by one base, so a read error is likely. The chain employs TRBV30 and TRBJ2-7; the D gene is possibly TRBD2 (5 bases). Germline V gene data show CDR1 as GTSNPN and CDR2 as SVGIG (reference sequence). The CDR3 length is 13 residues. The CDR3 sequence: CAGSVAVSYEQYF. CDR3 bases: TGTGCCGGGAGTGTGGCCGTCTCCTACGAGCAGTACTTC.

At least ten counts were recorded for this clone. This chain links TRBV11-2 with TRBJ2-7; 9 nucleotides align to TRBD1. The CDR3 is made up of 16 amino acids. V lost 5 bases and J lost 6; bases outside the gene matches: 14. Germline V gives CDR1 SGHAT, CDR2 FQNNGV. As DNA, the CDR3 is TGTGCCAGCAGCCCAGACCGGGACAGGGCCTCACGCGAGCAGTACTTC. Translated: CASSPDRDRASREQYF.

The chain joins TRBV5-1 to TRBJ2-7; the D is unclear. V lost 4 bases and J 3 bases, leaving 11 bases between the germline ends. The CDR3 is made up of 13 amino acids. Germline CDR1 and CDR2: SGHRS and YFSETQ. CDR3 DNA sequence: TGCGCCAGCAGCCCGGAAAGAGGCTACGAGCAGTACTTC. Translating gives CASSPERGYEQYF.

This clone came up a few times. This rearrangement joins TRBV4-1 to TRBJ2-3, with D maybe TRBD1 (5 bases). The germline gives CDR1 MGHRA, CDR2 YSYEKL. The CDR3 runs to 15 residues. With 8 bases removed from V and 0 bases from J, the gap between germline ends came to 15 bases. CDR3 nucleotides: TGCGCCAGCCGAAGACAGCAATTTAGCACAGATACGCAGTATTTT. Translating it yields CASRRQQFSTDTQYF.

The V and J genes are TRBV13 and TRBJ2-1; unclear D gene. The CDR3 is made up of 14 amino acids. Per germline, CDR1 PRHDT and CDR2 FYEKMQ (reference sequence). V shed 5 bases and J shed 7 bases, with 15 bases lying between them. The CDR3 reads CASSPPGISNEQFF. In DNA form, the CDR3 reads TGTGCCAGCAGCCCCCCTGGTATCTCTAATGAGCAGTTCTTC.

This clone was recorded a few times. The V gene is TRBV6-5, the J gene TRBJ2-3; D remains ambiguous. Trimming removed 8 bases at V and 5 bases at J, with 11 bases between. This CDR3 contains 12 residues. Germline V CDR1 and CDR2: MNHEY, SVGAGI. The CDR3 is CASRGSGDTQYF. Here the CDR3 DNA reads TGTGCCAGCCGCGGCTCGGGAGATACGCAGTATTTT.

This clone has just a few counts. The gene calls are TRBV7-2 and TRBJ1-1; D is undetermined. With 8 bases removed from V and 1 base from J, the gap between germline ends came to 11 bases. The CDR3 loop spans 13 amino acids. Looked up from germline, CDR1 is SGHTA and CDR2 is FQGNSA. The CDR3 DNA reads TGTGCCAGCCTTTGGGGTCAGAACACTGAAGCTTTCTTT. It codes for CASLWGQNTEAFF.

The chain links TRBV30 to TRBJ2-1; the D is unclear. CDR1 is GTSNPN and CDR2 is SVGIG in the germline V gene (reference sequence). Trimming took off 2 bases at V and 6 bases at J, with 8 bases between the two ends. The length of the CDR3 is 12 residues. CDR3 amino acids: CAWSTVGNEQFF. DNA of the CDR3: TGTGCCTGGAGTACAGTCGGCAATGAGCAGTTCTTC.

In its sample, this clone was seen many times. CDR3 sequence reads: CASSEMPTDTQYF. The DNA for the CDR3 is TGTGCCAGCAGTGAAATGCCCACAGATACGCAGTATTTT. V and J are TRBV2 and TRBJ2-3; the D is unclear. V lost 2 bases to trimming and J lost 2 bases, with 5 bases between them. Germline assignment: CDR1 SNHLY and CDR2 FYNNEI. This CDR3 is 13 amino acids long.

The rearrangement joins TRBV20-1 to TRBJ2-7; 7 bases agree with TRBD1. CDR3 length equals 11 residues. Germline V lookup: CDR1 DFQATT, CDR2 SNEGSKA (reference sequence). The CDR3 loop is CSTQGRYEQYF. The CDR3 region has the DNA TGCAGCACACAGGGGCGCTACGAGCAGTACTTC.

The gene calls are TRBV28 and TRBJ2-1; no clear D. Germline values: CDR1 MDHEN, CDR2 SYDVKM. Trimming cost V 3 bases and J 0 bases, with 24 bases left between them. This CDR3 contains 20 residues. This chain's CDR3 is CASSFVLDGYSSSSYNEQFF. The DNA of the CDR3 is TGTGCCAGCAGTTTTGTCTTGGACGGATACTCCTCAAGCTCCTACAATGAGCAGTTCTTC. Full variable domain (rest looked up from reference TRBV28 and TRBJ2-1): DVKVTQSSRYLVKRTGEKVFLECVQDMDHENMFWYRQDPGLGLRLIYFSYDVKMKEKGDIPEGYSVSREKKERFSLILESASTNQTSMYLCASSFVLDGYSSSSYNEQFFGPGTRLTVL.

This clone showed up just a few times. The chain recombines TRBV30 with TRBJ2-3; possible D gene TRBD1, 5 bases. V gave up 2 bases and J gave up 4 bases, with 16 bases separating them. This CDR3 comprises 15 residues. The germline CDR1 and CDR2 sequences are GTSNPN and SVGIG (reference sequence). The chain's CDR3 is CAWSLTWGLADTQYF. The DNA for the CDR3 is TGTGCCTGGAGTCTGACCTGGGGCTTAGCAGATACGCAGTATTTT.

In its sample, this clone was seen a few times. This chain joins TRBV28 and TRBJ2-7; TRBD1 is a possible D gene (6 bases). The V end lost 4 bases, the J end lost 2 bases, and 15 bases lay between the germline ends. The germline gives CDR1 MDHEN, CDR2 SYDVKM. CDR3 length: 15 residues. Here the CDR3 reads CASSSAGEKAYEQYF. CDR3 DNA: TGTGCCAGCAGTTCCGCAGGGGAAAAGGCCTACGAGCAGTACTTC.

V is TRBV30 and J is TRBJ2-5; D might be TRBD2 (6 bases). The CDR3 is made up of 14 amino acids. V lost 2 bases and J 7 bases, leaving 17 bases between the germline ends. CDR1 GTSNPN and CDR2 SVGIG come from the germline V gene (reference sequence). CDR3 amino acids: CAWSTMRGRGTQYF. The CDR3 coding sequence is TGTGCCTGGAGTACAATGCGGGGCCGGGGGACCCAGTACTTC.

Only a few counts were recorded for this clone. The J gene is TRBJ2-2, the V gene TRBV25-1, with TRBD1 matching over 10 bases. The CDR3 covers 15 residues. CDR1 MGHDK and CDR2 SYGVNS come from the germline V gene. J lost 3 bases, V lost 6 bases, and 4 bases had no gene match. The CDR3 protein is CASSPGTGDTGELFF. The CDR3 DNA sequence: TGTGCCAGCAGCCCCGGGACAGGGGACACCGGGGAGCTGTTTTTT.

For the CDR3, the DNA is TGCGCCAGCAGCTTTAGGGTGCAATCCTACAATGAGCAGTTCTTC. Residues: CASSFRVQSYNEQFF. This chain joins TRBV5-1 and TRBJ2-1; D not certain. The CDR3 consists of 15 residues. CDR1 and CDR2 from the germline V gene are SGHRS and YFSETQ. V was cut by 2 bases and J by 1 base, with 10 bases left in between.